This entry features one T cell receptor (beta chain) sequence. As yet, its antigen is unknown. This sample stems from a study of shared clonotypes between healthy human individuals. TCRdb's copy holds only in-frame clones and misses some; the assay was immunoSEQ multiplex PCR. The repertoire consists of more than 400,000 clones, with about 78% occurring once and the leading ten covering around 12%. The CDR3 is 18 amino acids. The J segment lost 2 bases and the V segment lost 3 bases, leaving 14 bases of the junction unmatched. Germline V CDR1 and CDR2: LGHNA, YSLEER. Adult donors, all healthy and HIV-negative, had no recent acute infections or vaccinations. Study-wide results and limits: It was expected that sequencing depth would affect clonotype sharing among donors.

The sequence was collected from a woman between 35 and 50 years old in good health. Some clones in this sample may be carry-over from other donors' samples. This sequence joins TRBV4-3 and TRBJ1-2; 8 nucleotides align to TRBD1. What was sequenced was PBMCs. CDR3 amino acids: CASSQSLSGTGTNYGYTF. DNA for the CDR3: TGCGCCAGCAGCCAGAGCCTTAGCGGGACAGGCACAAACTATGGCTACACCTTC.